This TCR beta chain was found in a study of OX40 agonist ivuxolimab in advanced cancers. Study overall: Subjects had a mean age of roughly 57 years, with a range of about 20 to 85; 82.7% were male. Study results and limitations: Expanded clones were, on average, more numerous in CD8+ T cells than in CD4+.

Measured with immunoSEQ multiplex PCR; TCRdb has only the in-frame clones, and not every one. The sample holds 62,000 or so clones, 75% to 95% seen once. As to this clone: Its antigen is unknown.

The trim removed 4 bases at V and 8 bases at J, leaving 6 bases unmatched. The CDR3 is 15 residues long. Germline-derived CDR1 and CDR2 are MNHNS and SASEGT. The rearrangement links TRBV6-1 to TRBJ2-1; 12 nucleotides match TRBD2. The source material was CD4+ or CD8+ T cells sorted from blood, sampled in a trial of the OX40 agonist ivuxolimab. This sequence originates from an adult with an advanced solid tumor such as melanoma, head and neck, liver or kidney cancer. This CDR3 reads CASSVRTSGKDEQFF. Written as DNA, the CDR3 is TGTGCCAGCAGTGTGCGGACTAGCGGGAAGGATGAGCAGTTCTTC.